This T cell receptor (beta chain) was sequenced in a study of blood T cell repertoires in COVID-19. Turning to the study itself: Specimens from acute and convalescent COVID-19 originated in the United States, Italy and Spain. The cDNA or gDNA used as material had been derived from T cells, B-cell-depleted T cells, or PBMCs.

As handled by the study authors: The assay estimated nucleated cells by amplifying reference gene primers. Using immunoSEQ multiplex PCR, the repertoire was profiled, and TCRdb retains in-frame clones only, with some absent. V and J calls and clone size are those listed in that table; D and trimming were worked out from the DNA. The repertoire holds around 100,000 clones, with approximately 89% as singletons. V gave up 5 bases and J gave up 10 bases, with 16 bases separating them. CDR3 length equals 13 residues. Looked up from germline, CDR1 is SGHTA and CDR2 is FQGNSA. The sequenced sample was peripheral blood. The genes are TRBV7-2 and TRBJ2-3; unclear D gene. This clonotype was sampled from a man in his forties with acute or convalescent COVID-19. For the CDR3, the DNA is TGTGCCAGCAGCCCGCTGGTTAACCGGGCGCAGTATTTT. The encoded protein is CASSPLVNRAQYF.